This T cell receptor (beta chain) was sequenced for a study of blood T cell repertoires in COVID-19. Study as a whole: There were acute and convalescent COVID-19 samples, and they came from the United States, Italy and Spain. Nucleic acid was either cDNA or gDNA, and it came from T cells, B-cell-depleted T cells, or PBMCs.

This clone was recorded only once. The CDR3 has 14 residues. Germline lookup yields CDR1 SGHTA and CDR2 FQGNSA. V was shortened by 4 bases and J by 8 bases, with 17 bases between the two germline ends. How the authors handled the data: Amplification of reference gene primers was used by the study to estimate nucleated cell counts. The protocol was immunoSEQ multiplex PCR, while the TCRdb copy is restricted to in-frame clones and leaves out a portion. From that table come the V and J calls and clone size; the DNA was used to work out D and trimming. The sample yields some 200,000 clones, roughly four fifths seen once.

The clonotype was recovered from a woman in her thirties or forties with acute or convalescent COVID-19. The source material was peripheral blood. The rearrangement uses TRBV7-2 and TRBJ1-1, with D possibly TRBD1 on 5 matching bases. CDR3 region: CASSSHFGGGEAFF. In nucleotides, the CDR3 is TGTGCCAGCAGCTCGCATTTTGGGGGGGGAGAAGCTTTCTTT.